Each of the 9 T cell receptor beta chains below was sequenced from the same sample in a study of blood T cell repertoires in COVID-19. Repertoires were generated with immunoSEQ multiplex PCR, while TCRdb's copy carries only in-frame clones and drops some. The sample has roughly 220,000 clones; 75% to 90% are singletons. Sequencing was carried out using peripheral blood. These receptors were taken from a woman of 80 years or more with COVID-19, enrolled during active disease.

In nucleotides, the CDR3 is TGCGCCAGCAGTGAAACCTCAAGGGGAGGCGGCATTCAGTACTTC. It encodes CASSETSRGGGIQYF. The rearrangement links TRBV10-1 to TRBJ2-4; weak D call: TRBD2 (6 bases). The CDR3 length is 15 residues. CDR1 and CDR2 from the germline V gene are WNHNN and SYGVQD (reference sequence). The ends were cut back, 3 bases at V and 9 bases at J, with 18 bases in the middle.

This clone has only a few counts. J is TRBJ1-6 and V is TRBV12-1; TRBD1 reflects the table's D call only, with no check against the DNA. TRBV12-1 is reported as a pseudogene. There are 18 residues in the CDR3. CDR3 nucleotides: TGTGCCAGCTCGTTTACCTTACCCGGGACAGTTTTTTTCTCACCCCTCCACTTT. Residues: CASSFTLPGTVFFSPLHF.

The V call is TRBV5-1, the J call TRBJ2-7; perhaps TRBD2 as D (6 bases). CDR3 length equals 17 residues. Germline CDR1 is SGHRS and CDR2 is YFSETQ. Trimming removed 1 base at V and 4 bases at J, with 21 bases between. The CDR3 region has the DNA TGCGCCAGCAGCTTGAAGGTTTCTCGGGAGCTCGGGTACGAGCAGTACTTC. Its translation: CASSLKVSRELGYEQYF. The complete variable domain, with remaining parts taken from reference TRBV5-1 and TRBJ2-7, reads KAGVTQTPRYLIKTRGQQVTLSCSPISGHRSVSWYQQTPGQGLQFLFEYFSETQRNKGNFPGRFSGRQFSNSRSEMNVSTLELGDSALYLCASSLKVSRELGYEQYFGPGTRLTVT.

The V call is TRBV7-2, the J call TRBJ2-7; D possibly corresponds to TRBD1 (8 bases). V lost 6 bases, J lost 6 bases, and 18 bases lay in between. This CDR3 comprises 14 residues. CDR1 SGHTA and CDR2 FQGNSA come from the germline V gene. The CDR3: CASSWWTGRGEQYF. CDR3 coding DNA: TGTGCCAGCAGTTGGTGGACAGGGAGGGGCGAGCAGTACTTC.

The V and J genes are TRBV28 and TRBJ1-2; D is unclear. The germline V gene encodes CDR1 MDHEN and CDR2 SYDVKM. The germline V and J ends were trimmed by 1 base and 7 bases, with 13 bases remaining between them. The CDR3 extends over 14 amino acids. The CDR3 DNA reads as TGTGCCAGCAGTTTATTTCCCGGGATCAGTGGCTACACCTTC. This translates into CASSLFPGISGYTF.

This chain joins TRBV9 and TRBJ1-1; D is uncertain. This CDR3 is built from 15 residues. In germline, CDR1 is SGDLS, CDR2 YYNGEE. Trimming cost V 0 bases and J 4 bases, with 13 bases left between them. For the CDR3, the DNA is TGTGCCAGCAGCGTAGACCCCCGAGTGAGCACTGAAGCTTTCTTT. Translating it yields CASSVDPRVSTEAFF.

The CDR3 nucleotides read TGTGCCAGCAGTTTACCAGGCTATGAGCAGTTCTTC. Translated: CASSLPGYEQFF. The chain links TRBV28 to TRBJ2-1; D unresolved. Germline CDR1 and CDR2: MDHEN and SYDVKM. V was trimmed by 2 bases and J by 8 bases, leaving 7 bases between them. This CDR3 is 12 amino acids long.

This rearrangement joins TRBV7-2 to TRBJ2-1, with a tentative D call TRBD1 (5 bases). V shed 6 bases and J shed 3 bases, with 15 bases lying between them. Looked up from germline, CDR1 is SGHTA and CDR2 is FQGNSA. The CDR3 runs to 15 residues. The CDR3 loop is CASSRDSPLYNEQFF. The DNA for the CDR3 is TGTGCCAGCAGTCGTGACAGCCCCCTCTACAATGAGCAGTTCTTC.

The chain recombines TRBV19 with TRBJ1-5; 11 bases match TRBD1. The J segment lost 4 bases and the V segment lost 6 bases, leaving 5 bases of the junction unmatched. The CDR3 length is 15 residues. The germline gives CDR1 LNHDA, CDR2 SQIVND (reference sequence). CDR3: CASRRGTGGNQPQHF. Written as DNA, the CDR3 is TGTGCCAGTAGACGAGGGACAGGGGGAAATCAGCCCCAGCATTTT.